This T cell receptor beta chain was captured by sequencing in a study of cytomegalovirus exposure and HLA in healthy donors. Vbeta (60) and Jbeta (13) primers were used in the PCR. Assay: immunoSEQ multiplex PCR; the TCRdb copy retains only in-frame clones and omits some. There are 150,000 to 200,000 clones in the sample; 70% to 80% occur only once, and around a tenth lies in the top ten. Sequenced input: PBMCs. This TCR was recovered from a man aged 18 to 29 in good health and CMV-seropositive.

CDR3 DNA: TGTGCCACCAGCAGACCCAGGGGGACAGGGGCTACCTACGAGCAGTACTTC. Encoded protein: CATSRPRGTGATYEQYF. This sequence joins TRBV15 and TRBJ2-7; 10 nucleotides agree with TRBD1. This CDR3 is built from 17 residues. Unmatched junction bases numbered 9, after V lost 2 bases and J lost 2 bases. Germline lookup yields CDR1 LNHNV and CDR2 YYDKDF (reference sequence). Together with reference TRBV15 and TRBJ2-7, the CDR3 gives the full variable domain: DAMVIQNPRYQVTQFGKPVTLSCSQTLNHNVMYWYQQKSSQAPKLLFHYYDKDFNNEADTPDNFQSRRPNTSFCFLDIRSPGLGDTAMYLCATSRPRGTGATYEQYFGPGTRLTVT.